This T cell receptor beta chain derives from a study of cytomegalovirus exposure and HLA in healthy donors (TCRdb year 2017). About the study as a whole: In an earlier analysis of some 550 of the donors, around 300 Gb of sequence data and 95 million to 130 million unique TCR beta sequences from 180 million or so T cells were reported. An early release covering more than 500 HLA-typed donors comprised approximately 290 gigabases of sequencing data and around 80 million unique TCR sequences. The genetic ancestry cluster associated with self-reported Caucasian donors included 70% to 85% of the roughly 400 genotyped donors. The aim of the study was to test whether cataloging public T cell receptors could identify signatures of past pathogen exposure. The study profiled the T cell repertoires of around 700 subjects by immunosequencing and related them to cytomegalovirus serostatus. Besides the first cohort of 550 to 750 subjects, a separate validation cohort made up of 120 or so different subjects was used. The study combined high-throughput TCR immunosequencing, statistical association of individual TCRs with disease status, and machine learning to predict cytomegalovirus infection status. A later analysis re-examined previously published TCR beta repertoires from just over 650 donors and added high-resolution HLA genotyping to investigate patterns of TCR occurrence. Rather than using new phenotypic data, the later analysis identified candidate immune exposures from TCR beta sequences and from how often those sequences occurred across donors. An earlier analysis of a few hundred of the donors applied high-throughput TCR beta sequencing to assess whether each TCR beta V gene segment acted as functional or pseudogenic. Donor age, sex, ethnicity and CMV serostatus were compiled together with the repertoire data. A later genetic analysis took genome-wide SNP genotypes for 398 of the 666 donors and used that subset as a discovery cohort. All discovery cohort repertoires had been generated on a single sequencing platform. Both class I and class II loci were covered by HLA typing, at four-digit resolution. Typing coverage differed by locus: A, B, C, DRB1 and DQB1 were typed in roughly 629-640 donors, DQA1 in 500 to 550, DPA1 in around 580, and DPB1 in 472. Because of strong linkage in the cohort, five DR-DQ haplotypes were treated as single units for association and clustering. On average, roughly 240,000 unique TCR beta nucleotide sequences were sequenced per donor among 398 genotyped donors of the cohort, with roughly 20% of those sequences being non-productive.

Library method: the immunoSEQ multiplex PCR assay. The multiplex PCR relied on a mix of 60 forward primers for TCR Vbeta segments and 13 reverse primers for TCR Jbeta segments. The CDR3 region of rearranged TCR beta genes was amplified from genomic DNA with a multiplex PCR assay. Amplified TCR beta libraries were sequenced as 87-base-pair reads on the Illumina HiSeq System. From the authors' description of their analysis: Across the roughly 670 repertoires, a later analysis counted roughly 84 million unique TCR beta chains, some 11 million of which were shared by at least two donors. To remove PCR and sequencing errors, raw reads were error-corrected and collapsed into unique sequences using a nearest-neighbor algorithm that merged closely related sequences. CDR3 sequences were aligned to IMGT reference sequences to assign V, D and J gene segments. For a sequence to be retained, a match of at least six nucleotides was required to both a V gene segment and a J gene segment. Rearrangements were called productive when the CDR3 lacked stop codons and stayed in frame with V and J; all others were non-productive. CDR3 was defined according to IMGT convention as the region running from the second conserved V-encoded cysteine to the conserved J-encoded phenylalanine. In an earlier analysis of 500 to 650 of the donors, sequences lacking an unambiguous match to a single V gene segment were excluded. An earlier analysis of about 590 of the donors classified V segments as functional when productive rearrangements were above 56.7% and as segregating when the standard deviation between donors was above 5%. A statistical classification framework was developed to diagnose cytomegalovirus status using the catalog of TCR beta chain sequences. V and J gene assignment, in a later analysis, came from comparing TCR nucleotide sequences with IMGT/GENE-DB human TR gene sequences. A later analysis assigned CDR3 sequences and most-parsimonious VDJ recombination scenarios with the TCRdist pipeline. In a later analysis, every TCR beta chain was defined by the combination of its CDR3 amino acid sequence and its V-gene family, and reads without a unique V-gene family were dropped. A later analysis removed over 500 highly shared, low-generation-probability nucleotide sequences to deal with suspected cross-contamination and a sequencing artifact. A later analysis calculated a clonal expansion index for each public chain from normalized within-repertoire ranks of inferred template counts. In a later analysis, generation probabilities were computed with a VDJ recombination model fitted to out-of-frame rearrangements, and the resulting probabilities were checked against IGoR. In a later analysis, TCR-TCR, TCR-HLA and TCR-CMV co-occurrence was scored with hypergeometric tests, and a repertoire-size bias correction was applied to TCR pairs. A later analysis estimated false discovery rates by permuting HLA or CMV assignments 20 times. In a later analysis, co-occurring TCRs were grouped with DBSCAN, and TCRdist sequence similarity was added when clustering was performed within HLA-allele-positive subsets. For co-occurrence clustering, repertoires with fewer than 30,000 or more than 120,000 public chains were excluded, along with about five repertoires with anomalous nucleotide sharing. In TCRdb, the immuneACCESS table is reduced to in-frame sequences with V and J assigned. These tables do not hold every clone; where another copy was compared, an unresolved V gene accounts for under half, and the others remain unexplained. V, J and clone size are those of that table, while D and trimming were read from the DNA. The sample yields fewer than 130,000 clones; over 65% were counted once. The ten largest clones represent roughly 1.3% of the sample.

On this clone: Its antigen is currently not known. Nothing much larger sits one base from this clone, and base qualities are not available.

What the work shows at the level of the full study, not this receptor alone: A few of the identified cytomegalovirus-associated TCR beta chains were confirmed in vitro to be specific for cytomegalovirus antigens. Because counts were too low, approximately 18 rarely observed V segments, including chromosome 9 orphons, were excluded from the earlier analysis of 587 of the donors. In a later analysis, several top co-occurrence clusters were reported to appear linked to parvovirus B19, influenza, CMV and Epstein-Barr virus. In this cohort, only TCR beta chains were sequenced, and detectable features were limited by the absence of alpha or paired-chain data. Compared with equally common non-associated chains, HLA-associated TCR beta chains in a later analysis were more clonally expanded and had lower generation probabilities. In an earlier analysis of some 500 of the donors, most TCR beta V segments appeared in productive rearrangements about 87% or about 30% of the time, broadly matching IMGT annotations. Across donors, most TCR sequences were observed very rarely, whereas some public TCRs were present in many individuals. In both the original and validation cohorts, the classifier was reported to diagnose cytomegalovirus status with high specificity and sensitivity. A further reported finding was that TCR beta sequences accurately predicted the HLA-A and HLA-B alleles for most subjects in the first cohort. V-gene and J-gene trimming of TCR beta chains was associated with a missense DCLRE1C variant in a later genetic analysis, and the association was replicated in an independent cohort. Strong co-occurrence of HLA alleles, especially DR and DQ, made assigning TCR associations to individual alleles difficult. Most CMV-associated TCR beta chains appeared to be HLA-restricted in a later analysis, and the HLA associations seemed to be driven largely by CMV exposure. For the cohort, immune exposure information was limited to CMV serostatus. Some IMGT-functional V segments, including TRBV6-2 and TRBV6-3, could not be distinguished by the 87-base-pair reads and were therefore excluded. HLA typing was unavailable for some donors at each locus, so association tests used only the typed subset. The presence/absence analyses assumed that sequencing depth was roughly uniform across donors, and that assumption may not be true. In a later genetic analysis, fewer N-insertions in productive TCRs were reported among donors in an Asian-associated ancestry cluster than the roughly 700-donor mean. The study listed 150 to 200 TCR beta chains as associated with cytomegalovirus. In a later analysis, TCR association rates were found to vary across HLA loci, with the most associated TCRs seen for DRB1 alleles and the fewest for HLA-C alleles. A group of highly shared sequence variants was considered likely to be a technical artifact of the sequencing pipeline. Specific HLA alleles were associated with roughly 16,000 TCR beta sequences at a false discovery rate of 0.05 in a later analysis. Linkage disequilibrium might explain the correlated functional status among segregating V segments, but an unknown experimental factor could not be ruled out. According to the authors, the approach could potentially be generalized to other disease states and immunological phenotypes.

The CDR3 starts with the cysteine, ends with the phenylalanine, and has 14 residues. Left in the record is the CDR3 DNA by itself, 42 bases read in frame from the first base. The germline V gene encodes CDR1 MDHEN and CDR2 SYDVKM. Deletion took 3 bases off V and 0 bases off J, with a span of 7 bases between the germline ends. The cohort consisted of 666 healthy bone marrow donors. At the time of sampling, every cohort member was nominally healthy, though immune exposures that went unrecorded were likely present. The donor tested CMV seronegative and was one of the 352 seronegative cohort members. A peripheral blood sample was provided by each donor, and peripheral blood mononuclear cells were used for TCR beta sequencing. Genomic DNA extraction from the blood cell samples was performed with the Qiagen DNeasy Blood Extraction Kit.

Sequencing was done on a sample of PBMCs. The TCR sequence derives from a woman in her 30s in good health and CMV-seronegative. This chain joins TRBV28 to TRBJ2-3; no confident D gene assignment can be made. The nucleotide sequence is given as TGTGCCAGCAGTTTGGGCAGAAGCACAGATACGCAGTATTTT. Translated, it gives CASSLGRSTDTQYF.